This note documents a single T cell receptor (beta chain) sequence. The record originates from a study of blood T cell repertoires in COVID-19. As processed by the authors: Cell counts per sample came from amplifying reference gene primers. The repertoire was sequenced with immunoSEQ multiplex PCR; TCRdb's copy has only in-frame clones and lacks some. The V and J calls and clone size were taken over from that table, and D and trimming were inferred from the DNA. The repertoire holds approximately 250,000 clones, approximately 88% seen once, with 1% to 1.5% in the top ten. CDR3 length: 14 residues. Germline CDR1 reads KGHSH; CDR2 reads LQKENI. V shed 2 bases and J 3 bases; nucleotides not matched to a gene: 3.

The receptor's source is a woman aged 40-49 years with acute COVID-19. The V gene is TRBV18, the J gene TRBJ2-7, with 8 bases identical to TRBD2. The sample was PBMCs or T cells enriched from blood (not recorded which). CDR3 protein: CASSPGLAGYEQYF. The CDR3 nucleotides read TGTGCCAGCTCACCAGGGCTAGCGGGCTACGAGCAGTACTTC.